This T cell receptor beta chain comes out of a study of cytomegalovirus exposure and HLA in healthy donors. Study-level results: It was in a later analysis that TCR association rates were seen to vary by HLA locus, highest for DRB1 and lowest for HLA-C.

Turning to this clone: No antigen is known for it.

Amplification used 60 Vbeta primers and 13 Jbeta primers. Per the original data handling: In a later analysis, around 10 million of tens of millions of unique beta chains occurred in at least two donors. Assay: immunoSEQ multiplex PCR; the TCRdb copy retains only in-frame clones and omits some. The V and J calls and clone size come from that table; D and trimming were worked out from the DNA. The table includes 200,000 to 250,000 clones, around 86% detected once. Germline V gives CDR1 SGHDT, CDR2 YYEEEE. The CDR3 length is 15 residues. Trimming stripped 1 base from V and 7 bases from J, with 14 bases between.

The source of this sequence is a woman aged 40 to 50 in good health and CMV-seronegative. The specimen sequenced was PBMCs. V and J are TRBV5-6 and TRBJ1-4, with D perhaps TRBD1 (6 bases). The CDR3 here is CASSLTGGPGEKLFF. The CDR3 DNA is TGTGCCAGCAGCTTGACGGGGGGGCCCGGTGAAAAACTGTTTTTT.